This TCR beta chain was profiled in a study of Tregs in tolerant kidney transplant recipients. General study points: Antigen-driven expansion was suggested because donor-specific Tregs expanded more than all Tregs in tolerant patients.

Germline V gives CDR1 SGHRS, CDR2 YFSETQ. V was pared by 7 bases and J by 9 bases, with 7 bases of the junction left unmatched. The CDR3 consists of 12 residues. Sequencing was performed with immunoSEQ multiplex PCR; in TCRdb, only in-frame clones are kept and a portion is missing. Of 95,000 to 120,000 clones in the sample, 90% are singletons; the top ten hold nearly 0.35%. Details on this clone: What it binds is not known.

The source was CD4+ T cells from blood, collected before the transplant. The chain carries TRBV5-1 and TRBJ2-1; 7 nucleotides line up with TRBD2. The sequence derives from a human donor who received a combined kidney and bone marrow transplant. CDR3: CASREASGEQFF. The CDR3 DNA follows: TGCGCCAGCCGGGAGGCCAGTGGTGAGCAGTTCTTC.